These 8 T cell receptor beta chains were sequenced from one sample in a study of sequential checkpoint blockade in melanoma. Method: immunoSEQ multiplex PCR; TCRdb's copy keeps in-frame clones and lacks some. This repertoire shows some 1,800 clones, 20% to 25% found once; its top ten account for about a sixth. Treatment reported: randomized to nivolumab then ipilimumab (arm A) or the reverse (arm B). This sample comprised tumor tissue (inferred from file names), obtained from a patient given nivolumab and ipilimumab in sequence. The receptor source for this set is a human donor with melanoma.

There are a few counts of this clone. The chain employs TRBV6-8 and TRBJ1-2, with TRBD1 as a possible D gene (6 bases). Deletions cut 4 bases from V and 8 bases from J, with 17 bases between. Germline lookup yields CDR1 MNHGY and CDR2 SAAAGT. The CDR3 sequence is 14 residues long. CDR3 nucleotide sequence: TGTGCCAGCAGTTCGTCCGGGACAATGACGGGCTACACCTTC. It yields the protein CASSSSGTMTGYTF.

The V and J genes are TRBV30 and TRBJ1-2; D uncertain. The V end lost 0 bases, the J end lost 8 bases, and 22 bases lay between the germline ends. The length of the CDR3 is 16 residues. From germline, CDR1 is GTSNPN and CDR2 SVGIG (reference sequence). In nucleotides, the CDR3 is TGTGCCTGGAGTGTACCAGATTCGGCCGGTTGGAAGGGCTACACCTTC. This translates into CAWSVPDSAGWKGYTF.

The V gene is TRBV9, the J gene TRBJ2-2; 8 nucleotides line up with TRBD1. CDR1 and CDR2 (germline): SGDLS, YYNGEE. Losses at the gene ends were 0 bases for V and 6 bases for J; bases not matched to a gene: 7. The CDR3 runs to 16 residues. The CDR3 DNA reads as TGTGCCAGCAGCGTAGTGGCAGGGGGCGCGGCCGGGGAGCTGTTTTTT. Its protein is CASSVVAGGAAGELFF.

The chain joins TRBV11-3 to TRBJ2-7; no reliable D call. The ends were cut back, 5 bases at V and 2 bases at J, with 16 bases in the middle. In germline, CDR1 is SGHNT, CDR2 YENEEA. This CDR3 is 15 amino acids long. CDR3 loop: CASSPPASLAYEQYF. CDR3 bases: TGTGCCAGCAGCCCCCCTGCCTCCCTAGCCTACGAGCAGTACTTC. Looking up the rest from reference TRBV11-3 and TRBJ2-7 gives the full variable domain: EAGVVQSPRYKIIEKKQPVAFWCNPISGHNTLYWYLQNLGQGPELLIRYENEEAVDDSQLPKDRFSAERLKGVDSTLKIQPAELGDSAVYLCASSPPASLAYEQYFGPGTRLTVT.

This clone was counted between two and nine times. The chain employs TRBV9 and TRBJ1-3, with D possibly being TRBD1 (5 bases). Trimming cost V 0 bases and J 4 bases, with 11 bases left between them. Germline assignment: CDR1 SGDLS and CDR2 YYNGEE. The CDR3 has 15 residues. This CDR3 reads CASSVVGADGNTIYF. In DNA, the CDR3 is TGTGCCAGCAGCGTAGTAGGGGCTGACGGAAACACCATATATTTT. Based on the CDR3 plus reference TRBV9 and TRBJ1-3, the full variable domain is DSGVTQTPKHLITATGQRVTLRCSPRSGDLSVYWYQQSLDQGLQFLIQYYNGEERAKGNILERFSAQQFPDLHSELNLSSLELGDSALYFCASSVVGADGNTIYFGEGSWLTVV.

J is TRBJ2-5 and V is TRBV11-3; 13 bases match TRBD2. J lost 6 bases, V lost 5 bases, and 9 bases had no gene match. This CDR3 has 16 amino acids. In germline, CDR1 is SGHNT, CDR2 YENEEA. The chain's CDR3 is CASSQGTSGVVKTQYF. CDR3 DNA sequence: TGTGCCAGCAGCCAGGGGACTAGCGGGGTTGTTAAGACCCAGTACTTC. The variable domain in full, completed from reference TRBV11-3 and TRBJ2-5, reads EAGVVQSPRYKIIEKKQPVAFWCNPISGHNTLYWYLQNLGQGPELLIRYENEEAVDDSQLPKDRFSAERLKGVDSTLKIQPAELGDSAVYLCASSQGTSGVVKTQYFGPGTRLLVL.

The rearrangement joins TRBV19 to TRBJ1-6, with 10 nucleotides matching TRBD1. The CDR3 loop spans 15 amino acids. The V segment lost 5 bases and the J segment 9 bases; nucleotides outside the gene matches: 7. Germline assignment: CDR1 LNHDA and CDR2 SQIVND (reference sequence). CDR3 loop: CASSLRDRGSSPLHF. CDR3 in DNA: TGTGCCAGTAGTCTCCGGGACAGGGGTTCTTCACCCCTCCACTTT. The full variable domain, completed using reference TRBV19 and TRBJ1-6, is DGGITQSPKYLFRKEGQNVTLSCEQNLNHDAMYWYRQDPGQGLRLIYYSQIVNDFQKGDIAEGYSVSREKKESFPLTVTSAQKNPTAFYLCASSLRDRGSSPLHFGNGTRLTVT.

By proportion, this clone is large. This chain's CDR3 is CASSISGGLNEQFF. The CDR3 DNA is TGTGCCAGCAGCATTAGCGGGGGTTTGAATGAGCAGTTCTTC. This chain joins TRBV11-3 and TRBJ2-1; the match to TRBD2 covers 9 bases. This CDR3 region has 14 residues. J was trimmed by 7 bases and V by 5 bases; bases with no gene match: 6. Per germline, CDR1 SGHNT and CDR2 YENEEA.